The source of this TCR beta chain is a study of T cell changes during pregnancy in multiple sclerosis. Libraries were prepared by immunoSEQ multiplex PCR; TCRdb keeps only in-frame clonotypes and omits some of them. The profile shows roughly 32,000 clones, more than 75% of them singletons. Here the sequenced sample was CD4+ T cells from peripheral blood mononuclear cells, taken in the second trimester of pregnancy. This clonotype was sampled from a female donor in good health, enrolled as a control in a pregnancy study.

The CDR3 region has the DNA TGTGCCAGCAGCCTCCCTCCGAACACCGGGGAGCTGTTTTTT. As protein: CASSLPPNTGELFF. The genes are TRBV6-1 and TRBJ2-2; D remains unclear. From germline, CDR1 is MNHNS and CDR2 SASEGT. Trimming shortened V by 6 bases and J by 0 bases, and 8 bases separated the two germline ends. CDR3 length: 14 residues.